This passage covers 12 T cell receptor beta chains from one sample sequenced in a study of OX40 agonist ivuxolimab in advanced cancers. TCRdb keeps only in-frame clones here, not all; method: immunoSEQ multiplex PCR. The profile shows 70,000 to 95,000 clones, 86% of them singletons. Source: CD4+ or CD8+ T cells sorted from blood, taken in a trial of the OX40 agonist ivuxolimab. Receptor source: an adult with an advanced solid tumor such as melanoma, head and neck, liver or kidney cancer.

This chain connects TRBV19 to TRBJ2-7, with 7 nucleotides matching TRBD1. V lost 5 bases to trimming and J lost 3 bases; unmatched junction nucleotides: 7. The CDR3 length is 14 residues. Germline V lookup: CDR1 LNHDA, CDR2 SQIVND (reference sequence). The CDR3 DNA reads TGTGCCAGTAGTCGTCAGGGGGTGATCTACGAGCAGTACTTC. Translating gives CASSRQGVIYEQYF.

The CDR3 DNA is TGTGCCAGCAGCTATCCCGGGACAGCGGGCTACGAGCAGTACTTC. Protein product: CASSYPGTAGYEQYF. The rearrangement joins TRBV11-2 to TRBJ2-7; D might be TRBD1 (7 bases). From germline, CDR1 is SGHAT and CDR2 FQNNGV. The CDR3 runs to 15 residues. Trimming stripped 4 bases from V and 3 bases from J, with 16 bases between.

The chain links TRBV7-6 to TRBJ1-2; tentative D call: TRBD1 (5 bases). V gave up 4 bases and J gave up 5 bases, with 17 bases separating them. Germline CDR1 reads SGHVS; CDR2 reads FNYEAQ. The length of the CDR3 is 15 residues. The CDR3 region is CASSSLRDSTYGYTF. The CDR3, as DNA: TGTGCCAGCAGCTCCCTCCGGGACTCAACTTATGGCTACACCTTC.

The chain carries TRBV6-1 and TRBJ2-7; unclear D gene. This CDR3 contains 14 residues. V was cut by 3 bases and J by 0 bases, with 9 bases left in between. From germline, CDR1 is MNHNS and CDR2 SASEGT. CDR3 loop: CASSEILLSYEQYF. The CDR3 DNA sequence: TGTGCCAGCAGTGAGATCCTACTCTCCTACGAGCAGTACTTC.

CDR3 in amino acids: CASSAGAQETQYF. The CDR3 bases are TGTGCCAGCAGTGCTGGGGCGCAAGAGACCCAGTACTTC. This sequence joins TRBV2 and TRBJ2-5, with a possible D match to TRBD1 (5 bases). This CDR3 is 13 amino acids long. Germline CDR1 and CDR2: SNHLY and FYNNEI. Trimming left V 4 bases short and J 2 bases short, with 8 bases between.

This clone showed up just a few times. The genes are TRBV27 and TRBJ1-1; D unresolved. CDR3 length: 13 amino acids. The V and J ends lost 3 bases and 4 bases respectively, with 9 bases between them. From germline, CDR1 is MNHEY and CDR2 SMNVEV (reference sequence). CDR3 DNA sequence: TGTGCCAGCAGTTTTAAGGAGGGCACTGAAGCTTTCTTT. This encodes CASSFKEGTEAFF.

The V gene is TRBV2, the J gene TRBJ1-6, with 8 bases identical to TRBD1. V shed 10 bases, J shed 9 bases, and the junction held 8 bases outside the gene matches. CDR3 length: 13 amino acids. The germline gives CDR1 SNHLY, CDR2 FYNNEI. Written as DNA, the CDR3 is TGTGCCACAAGACAGGGGAAAGGTTCACCCCTCCACTTT. Translated, it gives CATRQGKGSPLHF. Full variable domain (remainder filled in from reference TRBV2 and TRBJ1-6): EPEVTQTPSHQVTQMGQEVILRCVPISNHLYFYWYRQILGQKVEFLVSFYNNEISEKSEIFDDQFSVERPDGSNFTLKIRSTKLEDSAMYFCATRQGKGSPLHFGNGTRLTVT.

The rearrangement links TRBV4-1 to TRBJ2-2; 8 bases line up with TRBD2. CDR1 is MGHRA and CDR2 is YSYEKL in the germline V gene. V lost 0 bases to trimming and J lost 6 bases; unmatched junction nucleotides: 12. The CDR3 is made up of 18 amino acids. This CDR3 is CASSQERTGGPFPGELFF. The CDR3 DNA follows: TGCGCCAGCAGCCAAGAAAGGACGGGGGGGCCTTTTCCCGGGGAGCTGTTTTTT.

J is TRBJ2-1 and V is TRBV19, with D possibly matching TRBD1 (5 bases). Germline V gives CDR1 LNHDA, CDR2 SQIVND (reference sequence). CDR3 length: 14 amino acids. V dropped 2 bases and J dropped 6 bases, with 11 bases sitting between them. The CDR3 here is CASSIQGASNEQFF. For the CDR3, the DNA is TGTGCCAGTAGTATACAAGGGGCGAGCAATGAGCAGTTCTTC. Full variable domain (missing parts from reference TRBV19 and TRBJ2-1): DGGITQSPKYLFRKEGQNVTLSCEQNLNHDAMYWYRQDPGQGLRLIYYSQIVNDFQKGDIAEGYSVSREKKESFPLTVTSAQKNPTAFYLCASSIQGASNEQFFGPGTRLTVL.

V gene TRBV30 combines with J gene TRBJ1-2, with 10 positions matching TRBD1. The V and J ends lost 5 bases and 7 bases, in that order; junction bases with no gene match: 4. This CDR3 has 12 residues. The germline V gene has CDR1 GTSNPN and CDR2 SVGIG (reference sequence). The CDR3 nucleotides are TGTGCCTGGGGACAGGGGGTTGGTGGCTACACCTTC. Amino acid sequence: CAWGQGVGGYTF.

This chain links TRBV29-1 with TRBJ2-7; no clear D. This CDR3 region has 13 residues. The germline V and J ends were trimmed by 7 bases and 4 bases, with 17 bases remaining between them. The germline CDR1 and CDR2 sequences are SQVTM and ANQGSEA. CDR3 coding DNA: TGCAGCGGCCTGGAAACGAAAGGGTACGAGCAGTACTTC. It yields the protein CSGLETKGYEQYF.

V gene TRBV6-6 combines with J gene TRBJ2-1, with TRBD1 as a possible D gene (5 bases). CDR3 length equals 13 residues. The V gene lost 8 bases and the J gene lost 8 bases, with 16 bases spanning the gap. The germline CDR1 and CDR2 sequences are MNHNY and SVGAGI (reference sequence). CDR3 sequence (DNA): TGTGCCAGCGGTTCTAGGGGTCCCTATGAGCAGTTCTTC. Translating gives CASGSRGPYEQFF.